Following are 26 T cell receptor beta chains from one sample sequenced in a study of monozygotic twins with inflammatory bowel disease. TCRdb reprocessed the 5' RACE reads; each CDR3 protein has one entry and no DNA is given. The sample's table shows approximately 85,000 distinct CDR3 sequences. The sequenced sample consisted of blood. The receptors here all came from a human donor with ulcerative colitis or Crohn's disease, or a healthy co-twin of an affected twin (not recorded which).

This chain uses TRBV5-1 with TRBJ1-4. The CDR3 runs 16 residues. CDR1 is SGHRS and CDR2 is YFSETQ in the germline V gene. CDR3 amino acids: CASSLVPATTNEKLFF.

This chain links TRBV10-3 with TRBJ2-5; absent DNA, TCRdb's TRBD1 call cannot be checked. Germline CDR1 and CDR2: ENHRY and SYGVKD. The CDR3 extends over 12 amino acids. The CDR3 loop is CAIRGGEETQYF.

The chain uses TRBV7-9 and TRBJ2-2. The CDR3 has 15 residues. CDR1 and CDR2 (germline): SEHNR, FQNEAQ (reference sequence). The CDR3 sequence: CASTRPLHKAGELFF.

This rearrangement joins TRBV18 to TRBJ2-3; checking the TCRdb D call of TRBD1 is not possible without DNA. Germline CDR1 is KGHSH and CDR2 is LQKENI. The CDR3 length is 14 residues. The CDR3 protein is CASSPPGASDTQYF.

The genes are TRBV5-4 and TRBJ1-1. This CDR3 is 14 amino acids long. Germline CDR1 reads SGHNT; CDR2 reads YYREEE (reference sequence). The CDR3 reads CASSLMWVNTEAFF.

This chain connects TRBV12-3 or TRBV12-4 to TRBJ1-2. There are 12 residues in the CDR3. CDR3 residues: CASSNRNYGYTF.

The V and J genes are TRBV7-8 and TRBJ1-5; TCRdb outputs TRBD1, but without DNA this stays unchecked. The length of the CDR3 is 16 residues. Germline CDR1 reads SGHVS; CDR2 reads FQNEAQ. CDR3 residues: CASSLASGGITQPQHF.

The rearrangement joins TRBV20-1 to TRBJ1-4. Germline V gene data show CDR1 as DFQATT and CDR2 as SNEGSKA (reference sequence). The CDR3 loop spans 14 amino acids. CDR3 amino acids: CSARVTATNEKLFF.

The chain combines TRBV20-1 with TRBJ2-1; no DNA is available, so the TRBD1 call from TCRdb remains unchecked. The CDR3 has 13 residues. Germline CDR1 is DFQATT and CDR2 is SNEGSKA (reference sequence). CDR3 in amino acids: CSARDGTYNEQFF.

The J gene is TRBJ2-7, the V gene TRBV6-5; checking the TCRdb D call of TRBD2 is not possible without DNA. CDR1 is MNHEY, CDR2 SVGAGI, per germline. CDR3 length: 15 amino acids. The chain's CDR3 is CASSSTSSSSYEQYF.

The chain has TRBV20-1 and TRBJ2-7; no DNA is available, so the TRBD2 call from TCRdb remains unchecked. Germline-derived CDR1 and CDR2 are DFQATT and SNEGSKA (reference sequence). The CDR3 is made up of 14 amino acids. This CDR3 reads CSALRGTYGDEQYF.

This chain connects TRBV5-1 to TRBJ2-5; no DNA is available, so the TRBD2 call from TCRdb remains unchecked. Germline CDR1 and CDR2: SGHRS and YFSETQ. The CDR3 is 14 amino acids. CDR3 amino acids: CASSLEGVKETQYF.

The chain carries TRBV19 and TRBJ2-7; TCRdb designates TRBD1, a call that cannot be tested without DNA. This CDR3 spans 13 amino acids. The germline CDR1 and CDR2 sequences are LNHDA and SQIVND (reference sequence). CDR3 region: CASRRGTSYEQYF.

CDR3 sequence: CASSVGAYNSPLHF. V is TRBV25-1 and J is TRBJ1-6; TCRdb calls TRBD1, which cannot be checked without DNA. The CDR3 runs to 14 residues. CDR1 is MGHDK and CDR2 is SYGVNS in the germline V gene.

This chain uses TRBV12-3 or TRBV12-4 with TRBJ1-5. The CDR3 is made up of 12 amino acids. The CDR3 loop reads CASSDKNQPQHF.

CDR3 region: CASSYSWVYEQYF. The V gene is TRBV6-6, the J gene TRBJ2-7. Germline V CDR1 and CDR2: MNHNY, SVGAGI (reference sequence). CDR3 length: 13 amino acids.

This chain links TRBV20-1 with TRBJ2-1; TCRdb calls TRBD2, which cannot be checked without DNA. This CDR3 comprises 14 residues. Germline values: CDR1 DFQATT, CDR2 SNEGSKA (reference sequence). This CDR3 reads CSAASGTSLREQFF.

The chain has TRBV6-1 and TRBJ1-6; absent DNA, TCRdb's TRBD1 call cannot be checked. Germline V lookup: CDR1 MNHNS, CDR2 SASEGT. This CDR3 has 14 amino acids. CDR3 residues: CASEQVDYNSPLHF.

V is TRBV12-3 or TRBV12-4 and J is TRBJ2-1; TCRdb's D call, TRBD2, is unchecked because there is no DNA. The CDR3 covers 16 residues. The CDR3 is CASSSSLAGGRSEQFF.

This chain connects TRBV7-8 to TRBJ2-3; no DNA is available, so the TRBD2 call from TCRdb remains unchecked. Germline loops: CDR1 SGHVS, CDR2 FQNEAQ. The CDR3 consists of 16 residues. This CDR3 is CASSTRTSGGSDTQYF.

This chain uses TRBV19 with TRBJ2-1; the D call from TCRdb, TRBD1, cannot be confirmed without DNA. CDR1 LNHDA and CDR2 SQIVND come from the germline V gene (reference sequence). CDR3 length equals 18 residues. CDR3 loop: CASSLRDSVLSSYNEQFF.

CDR3 loop: CASRSSYTDTQYF. V and J are TRBV7-6 and TRBJ2-3. Germline V gene lookup returns CDR1 SGHVS and CDR2 FNYEAQ. The CDR3 totals 13 residues.

The chain employs TRBV20-1 and TRBJ2-2; TCRdb's D call, TRBD1, is unchecked because there is no DNA. Looked up from germline, CDR1 is DFQATT and CDR2 is SNEGSKA (reference sequence). This CDR3 comprises 16 residues. CDR3 amino acids: CSARDGTGANTGELFF.

The CDR3 sequence is CASSESGGAYNEQFF. V and J are TRBV19 and TRBJ2-1; TCRdb calls TRBD2, which cannot be checked without DNA. This CDR3 is built from 15 residues. Germline CDR1 LNHDA, CDR2 SQIVND (reference sequence). Looking up the rest from reference TRBV19 and TRBJ2-1 gives the full variable domain: DGGITQSPKYLFRKEGQNVTLSCEQNLNHDAMYWYRQDPGQGLRLIYYSQIVNDFQKGDIAEGYSVSREKKESFPLTVTSAQKNPTAFYLCASSESGGAYNEQFFGPGTRLTVL.

The rearrangement uses TRBV5-1 and TRBJ1-4; no DNA is available, so the TRBD1 call from TCRdb remains unchecked. CDR1 SGHRS and CDR2 YFSETQ come from the germline V gene. This CDR3 region has 13 residues. The chain's CDR3 is CARGQVPNEKLFF.

The rearrangement uses TRBV5-6 and TRBJ2-2; TCRdb's D gene call, TRBD1, goes unchecked for lack of DNA. The CDR3 extends over 16 amino acids. Per germline, CDR1 SGHDT and CDR2 YYEEEE. CDR3 sequence reads: CASSSYDRGVTGELFF.